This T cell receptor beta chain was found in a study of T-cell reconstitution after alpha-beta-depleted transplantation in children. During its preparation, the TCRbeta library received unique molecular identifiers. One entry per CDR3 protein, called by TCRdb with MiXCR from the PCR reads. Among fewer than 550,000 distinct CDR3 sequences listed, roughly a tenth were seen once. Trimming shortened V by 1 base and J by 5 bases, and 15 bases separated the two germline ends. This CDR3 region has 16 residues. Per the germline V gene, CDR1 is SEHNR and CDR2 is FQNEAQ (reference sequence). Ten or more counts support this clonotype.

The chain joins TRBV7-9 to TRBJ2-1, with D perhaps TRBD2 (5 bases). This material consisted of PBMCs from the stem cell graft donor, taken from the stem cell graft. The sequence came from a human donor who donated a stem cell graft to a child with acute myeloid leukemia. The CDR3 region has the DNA TGTGCCAGCAGCTTAGAGAGGGTCCTCGCGGACAATGAGCAGTTCTTC. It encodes CASSLERVLADNEQFF.